Described below is a single T cell receptor (beta chain) sequence and its context. What it binds is not known. The CDR3 totals 17 residues. The V end was cut by 0 bases, the J end by 5 bases, with 14 bases between. Germline V gene sequence: CDR1 MGHRA, CDR2 YSYEKL. The sample originates from a study of spatial heterogeneity in lung cancer. TCRdb used MiXCR to reprocess the 5' RACE reads, holding one entry per CDR3 protein. The repertoire has approximately 40,000 distinct CDR3 sequences, around 13% of them found once; the top ten carry 55% to 70%. General observations from the study: Resection blood, more than follow-up blood, showed ubiquitous expanded tumor TCRs.

Time point denoted: sample taken at primary tumor resection. Frozen PBMC, nontumor lung or tumor provided whole RNA, which was sequenced unsorted. Sequenced material: PBMCs, taken at surgery. The chain joins TRBV4-1 to TRBJ1-6; tentative D call: TRBD1 (5 bases). The clonotype comes from a male donor with early-stage non-small cell lung cancer. As DNA, the CDR3 is TGCGCCAGCAGCCAAGAGGAGAATGGGGGGGATAATTCACCCCTCCACTTT. It is translated as CASSQEENGGDNSPLHF.